The clone carrying this TCR beta chain appeared a few times. Its ends do not fully match the called genes, so a read error is possible. These data are taken from a study of blood T cell repertoires in COVID-19. Germline values: CDR1 SGHAT, CDR2 FQNNGV. The CDR3 runs 13 residues. Method: immunoSEQ multiplex PCR; TCRdb's copy keeps in-frame clones and lacks some. There are roughly 330,000 clones in the sample; approximately 88% occur only once, and 3.5% to 4.5% lies in the top ten. The origin of this receptor is a woman aged 50 to 60 with active or convalescent COVID-19. The genes are TRBV11-2 and TRBJ1-3; a weak D match, TRBD1 (5 bases). The specimen was peripheral blood. The CDR3 region has the DNA TGTGCCAGCAGCTTACCGGGACTCCTAACGTTGGGGTTT. As protein: CASSLPGLLTLGF.